Sequencing of this T cell receptor (beta chain) was carried out in a study of T cell responses to AZD1222 COVID-19 vaccine. Across the whole study: Pooled samples include second doses given at about 4 or 12 weeks. Study outcomes and limitations: Spike-specific TCR breadth and depth were elevated following two AZD1222 doses. There were vaccine-associated CD4 TCRs across spike, dominant at 160-218 and 743-854.

Notes on this clone: Its antigen is still unknown.

Profiling relied on immunoSEQ multiplex PCR, and the TCRdb table lists in-frame clones only, not all of them. The sample consists of under 150,000 clones, approximately 90% of them appearing once. Germline CDR1 and CDR2: LNHDA and SQIVND (reference sequence). Trimming shortened V by 5 bases and J by 0 bases, and 17 bases separated the two germline ends. This CDR3 is built from 16 residues. This specimen was peripheral blood, taken on day 0 of AZD1222 vaccination. The receptor was isolated from an adult in good health. V usage is TRBV19 and J usage is TRBJ2-7, with a weak D call TRBD2 (5 bases). CDR3 loop: CASSSRGAASSYEQYF. As DNA, the CDR3 is TGTGCCAGTAGTTCCCGGGGAGCTGCTAGCTCCTACGAGCAGTACTTC. Complete variable domain (other parts from reference TRBV19 and TRBJ2-7): DGGITQSPKYLFRKEGQNVTLSCEQNLNHDAMYWYRQDPGQGLRLIYYSQIVNDFQKGDIAEGYSVSREKKESFPLTVTSAQKNPTAFYLCASSSRGAASSYEQYFGPGTRLTVT.